This T cell receptor beta chain derives from a study of T cell responses to AZD1222 COVID-19 vaccine. Study results and limitations: Per reports, nearly half of all spike-specific TCRs target regions that are unmutated in variants. Recipients of AZD1222 seropositive at baseline numbered only 5 to 7. Researchers report vaccine-associated CD4 TCRs spanning spike, with dominance at 160-218 and 743-854. Donors skewed white British and female; clonal diversity was possibly underestimated.

Sequenced by immunoSEQ multiplex PCR; TCRdb stores in-frame clones only, minus some. The table lists 100,000 or so clones, 87% of them singletons. A note on this clone: The antigen is undetermined.

Here the sequenced sample was peripheral blood, taken 28 days after the second AZD1222 dose. This clonotype originated in an adult who received the AZD1222 COVID-19 vaccine.

The CDR3 loop is CASKRLESSYEQYF. The CDR3 DNA reads TGTGCCAGCAAAAGACTAGAATCCTCCTACGAGCAGTACTTC. This rearrangement joins TRBV27 to TRBJ2-7; a weak D match, TRBD2 (6 bases). This CDR3 is 14 amino acids long. Between the trimmed V and J ends, which lost 7 bases and 0 bases, there was a span of 13 bases. Per germline, CDR1 MNHEY and CDR2 SMNVEV (reference sequence).